This T cell receptor beta chain was retrieved from a study of blood T cell repertoires in COVID-19. Study information: COVID-19 samples, acute and convalescent, were from the United States, Italy and Spain. The cDNA or gDNA used as material had been derived from T cells, B-cell-depleted T cells, or PBMCs.

The authors' processing: Using reference gene primer amplification, nucleated cell counts were estimated. Profiling relied on immunoSEQ multiplex PCR, and the TCRdb table lists in-frame clones only, not all of them. V, J and clone size derive from that table, while D and trimming were established from the DNA sequence. The sample yields approximately 450,000 clones, about 89% seen once. Input material: peripheral blood. This sequence was found in a woman in her twenties or thirties with acute or convalescent COVID-19.

The CDR3 nucleotides are TGTGCCACCAGTGATCCGGGTTATGAGCAGTTCTTC. Translating gives CATSDPGYEQFF. The chain is built from TRBV24-1 and TRBJ2-1; the D is unclear. This CDR3 is built from 12 residues. Trimming took 3 bases from V and 8 from J, leaving 7 bases between them. The germline V gene encodes CDR1 KGHDR and CDR2 SFDVKD.